Reported below is one T cell receptor (beta chain). No antigen is known for it. One base away there is no much larger clone; base qualities are not given. Sequenced using an Illumina HiSeq 2500. Quantitative 5'-RACE with molecular barcodes was the method used to prepare the TCR beta libraries. In the original analysis: To identify disease-linked TCR variants, a new computational method was used, one built on a probabilistic model of VDJ rearrangement. Using fastp at Q25 and MiXCR, TCRdb reprocessed the public reads and kept productive beta chains. Identical CDR3 proteins give one entry, which carries the most common genes and DNA. TCRdb assigned the V and J calls; the authors' analysis was not used. The sample contains fewer than 250,000 distinct CDR3 sequences, around 19% of them found a single time. The leading ten clones occupy 42% of the sample. In the germline V gene (reference sequence), CDR1 corresponds to DFQATT and CDR2 to SNEGSKA. Measured from the cysteine to the phenylalanine, the CDR3 is 13 residues long. Kept here is only the CDR3 DNA, which spans 39 bases and is read in frame from base 1. Between the V and J ends, shortened by 6 bases and 7 bases respectively, the junction contains 16 bases.

This record comes from a study of CD8 T cells in ankylosing spondylitis listed by TCRdb under 2017. Study-level background: The study set out to find disease-linked TCR variants by profiling T cell receptor beta repertoires in ankylosing spondylitis patients and healthy donors. In total, the full study cohort was made up of some 100 healthy donors and approximately 24 ankylosing spondylitis patients. Peripheral blood samples were taken, and synovial fluid was additionally collected from ankylosing spondylitis patients. Findings and caveats that apply to the study as a whole: A TCR beta motif of 8 or 9 highly homologous amino acid variants appeared characteristic of blood from ankylosing spondylitis patients. The disease-linked clones showed a CD8+ phenotype and occurred at relatively low frequencies in peripheral blood. Significant enrichment of the disease-linked clones was reported in matched synovial fluid samples from ankylosing spondylitis patients. Some motif variants were previously reported in synovial fluid and blood of reactive arthritis patients, suggesting common disease-initiation mechanisms.

Sequencing was done on a sample of blood, either unsorted or a sorted T cell fraction (not recorded which). The TCR originated in a male donor with ankylosing spondylitis. This receptor chain uses TRBV20-1 and TRBJ2-1; tentative D gene TRBD2, with 5 bases matching. The DNA is TGCAGTGCCCACGGACTTTCTGCAAATGAGCAGTTCTTC. This is translated as CSAHGLSANEQFF.